This T cell receptor (beta chain) was identified during a study of T cell responses to AZD1222 COVID-19 vaccine. Study overall: Second-dose groups at about 4 or about 12 weeks were pooled.

Study-wide points: Of the AZD1222 recipients, only 5 or 6 were seropositive at baseline. It was only after the peak T cell response that any repertoires were sampled.

Clones were read by immunoSEQ multiplex PCR, and TCRdb kept only the in-frame ones, dropping some. Among 170,000 or so clones listed, around 94% were seen once. Details on this clone: Its antigen is unknown.

Trimming stripped 3 bases from V and 8 bases from J, with 23 bases between. Germline assignment: CDR1 SGHTS and CDR2 YDEGEE. The CDR3 spans 16 residues. The clonotype was recovered from an adult in good health. The V gene is TRBV5-8, the J gene TRBJ1-1; D is unclear. The sample in question was peripheral blood, obtained on day 0 of AZD1222 vaccination. The CDR3 DNA sequence: TGTGCCAGCAGCTCCTTAGTGGCGGGAGGGAGGGCCGAAGCTTTCTTT. It is translated as CASSSLVAGGRAEAFF.